Listed here are 6 T cell receptor beta chains from one sample, sequenced in a study of RUNX1 and TCR beta rearrangement in T-cell leukemia. Both DJ and VDJ rearrangements of TCR beta were amplicon sequenced. TCRdb ran MiXCR on the PCR reads and lists one entry per CDR3 protein. Here the sample spans about 110 distinct CDR3 sequences, about two thirds being singletons. Sample: blood. These receptors all stem from a male donor with T-cell acute lymphoblastic leukemia.

The chain carries TRBV20-1 and TRBJ1-4; TRBD1 matches 7 bases. Germline CDR1 and CDR2: DFQATT and SNEGSKA (reference sequence). The junction had 6 bases not matched to a gene; V was cut back by 7 bases and J by 4 bases. This CDR3 contains 13 residues. CDR3 bases: TGCAGTGTCCGGACAGGATATAATGAAAAACTGTTTTTT. Protein product: CSVRTGYNEKLFF.

This clonotype was observed a single time. V usage is TRBV11-2 and J usage is TRBJ1-2; D uncertain. V lost 3 bases, J lost 4 bases, and 9 bases lay in between. Germline V gene lookup returns CDR1 SGHAT and CDR2 FQNNGV. CDR3 length equals 13 residues. The chain's CDR3 is CASSFSGPYGYTF. The CDR3, as DNA: TGTGCCAGCAGCTTCTCAGGACCCTATGGCTACACCTTC.

This sequence joins TRBV4-1 and TRBJ1-2; D perhaps matches TRBD1 (5 bases). This CDR3 is 17 amino acids long. V lost 0 bases, J lost 8 bases, and 22 bases lay in between. The germline V gene encodes CDR1 MGHRA and CDR2 YSYEKL. In DNA form, the CDR3 reads TGCGCCAGCAGCCAAGATTACGCCACCGGGGCCTATATGGGCTACACCTTC. The encoded protein is CASSQDYATGAYMGYTF.

This clonotype is large. The chain has TRBV10-3 and TRBJ2-1; D ambiguous. Germline CDR1 reads ENHRY; CDR2 reads SYGVKD. There are 14 residues in the CDR3. V was trimmed by 7 bases and J by 0 bases, leaving 10 bases between them. The CDR3 DNA is TGTGCCATCACCCCTGGATGCTCCTACAATGAGCAGTTCTTC. Its protein is CAITPGCSYNEQFF.

Judged by abundance, this clonotype is large. The chain uses TRBV2 and TRBJ1-2; 7 nucleotides align to TRBD1. CDR1 and CDR2 from the germline V gene are SNHLY and FYNNEI. Unmatched junction bases numbered 15, after V lost 1 base and J lost 4 bases. The CDR3 spans 18 residues. The CDR3 sequence: CASSEEPIGTVRRYGYTF. CDR3 in DNA: TGTGCCAGCAGTGAAGAGCCTATAGGGACAGTACGGCGCTATGGCTACACCTTC.

The CDR3 DNA reads TGTGCCATCAGTGATCCCCTATCTCGGAAGAACACTGAAGCTTTCTTT. Its translation is CAISDPLSRKNTEAFF. The chain uses TRBV10-3 and TRBJ1-1; D is undetermined. Germline lookup yields CDR1 ENHRY and CDR2 SYGVKD. There are 16 residues in the CDR3. The V gene lost 3 bases and the J gene lost 1 base, with 15 bases spanning the gap.